Sequencing of this T cell receptor beta chain was carried out in a study of blood T cell repertoires in COVID-19 (dated by TCRdb to 2019 to 2021). General notes on the study: The collaborator samples originated in the United States, Italy and Spain and spanned the acute and convalescent phases of COVID-19. The samples were drawn from the first 160 participants of the ongoing ImmuneRACE study and from 1,254 subjects provided by 6 global collaborators. Where available, HLA class I and class II types were taken from metadata supplied by the sample provider and were not determined by assay-based typing. The sample metadata nearly always contained a de-identified subject ID, COVID-19 status, age in years and sex. The repertoires were made available in a free public database intended to serve as a resource for research on the immune response to SARS-CoV-2. Subjects who had been exposed to COVID-19, were actively infected with it, or had recovered from it provided the deeply sampled blood TCRbeta repertoires that made up the dataset. The prospective study material was composed of cDNA or gDNA derived from T cells, B-cell-depleted T cells, or PBMCs.

TCRbeta CDR3 regions were amplified from genomic DNA using the immunoSEQ Assay, a bias-controlled multiplex PCR. As for the original processing: The number of nucleated cells in each sample was estimated from the amplification of reference gene primers within the assay. To quantify the absolute abundance of each unique TCRbeta CDR3 rearrangement, sequence reads were collapsed and filtered. For each sample, productive Simpson clonality was calculated by taking the square root of Simpson's diversity index across productive rearrangements. Drawn from immuneACCESS, this table holds only the in-frame rearrangements with V and J called that TCRdb kept. Clones are partly lost; checked studies trace under half to an unresolved V gene and leave the rest unexplained. Clonal size and the V and J genes are those of that table, whereas D and trimming came from the DNA. The table for this sample lists over 250,000 clones; roughly nine tenths of them were counted only once. In total, the top ten clones hold 2.2% of the sample.

With respect to this clone: No cognate antigen has been identified for it. No base quality information exists; no much larger clone differs at one position.

The trim is 2 bases for V and 0 bases for J, with a gap of 8 bases between the germline ends. The germline V gene gives CDR1 as SGHRS and CDR2 as YFSETQ. Its CDR3 holds 14 amino acids, cysteine through phenylalanine. The CDR3 DNA has 42 bases and is translated from base 1. Overall study results and their limits: The quantity of clinical and demographic metadata differed by source and by participant and was supplied without curation.

One collaborating source in Seattle enrolled patients while the patients were actively infected and followed the patients over time throughout the course of disease. Each collaborating institution followed its own protocols to collect whole blood in K2EDTA tubes. For TCRbeta analysis, collaborators shipped samples in one of three forms: frozen whole blood, isolated PBMCs, or DNA extracted from either of those sample types. The chain employs TRBV5-1 and TRBJ1-1; the D gene is not confidently resolved. The sample consisted of peripheral blood. This receptor was identified in a woman in her 30s with COVID-19, enrolled during active disease. The DNA sequence reads TGCGCCAGCAGCTTACGGGATATGAACACTGAAGCTTTCTTT. This codes for CASSLRDMNTEAFF.